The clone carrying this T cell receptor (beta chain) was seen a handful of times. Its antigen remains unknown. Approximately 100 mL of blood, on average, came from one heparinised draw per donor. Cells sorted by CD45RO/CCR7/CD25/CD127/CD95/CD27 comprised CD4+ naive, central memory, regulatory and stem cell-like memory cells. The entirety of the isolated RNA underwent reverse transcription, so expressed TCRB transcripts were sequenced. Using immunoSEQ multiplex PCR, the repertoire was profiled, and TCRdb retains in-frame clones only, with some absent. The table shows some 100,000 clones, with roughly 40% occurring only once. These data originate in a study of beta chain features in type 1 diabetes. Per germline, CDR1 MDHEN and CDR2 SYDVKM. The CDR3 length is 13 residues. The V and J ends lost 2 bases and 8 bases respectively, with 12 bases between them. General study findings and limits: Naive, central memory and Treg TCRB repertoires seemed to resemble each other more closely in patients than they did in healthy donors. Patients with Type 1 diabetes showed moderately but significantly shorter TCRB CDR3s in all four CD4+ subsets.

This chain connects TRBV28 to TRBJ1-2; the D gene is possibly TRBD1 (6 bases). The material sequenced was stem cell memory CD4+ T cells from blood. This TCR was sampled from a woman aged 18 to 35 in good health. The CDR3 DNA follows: TGTGCCAGCAGTTTAGACAGGCCTGTAGGCTACACCTTC. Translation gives CASSLDRPVGYTF.